This T cell receptor (beta chain) was sequenced during a study of post-analysis software for immune sequencing data. Study background: Disease courses included relapsing-remitting, secondary progressive and progressive-relapsing multiple sclerosis.

V was trimmed by 0 bases and J by 4 bases, leaving 11 bases between them. Germline V gene sequence: CDR1 SGDLS, CDR2 YYNGEE. This CDR3 region has 14 residues. As for this clonotype: Its antigen is unknown.

General study results and limits: Normalized Chao1 diversity in multiple sclerosis patients fell significantly below that of controls. Clustering by F measure revealed strong co-clustering among samples prepared together in one batch. Patients had higher frequencies than controls of roughly 5 TRBV segments, including TRBV5-6, TRBV5-1 and TRBV20-1.

The authors incorporated unique molecular identifiers into the TCR beta cDNA libraries. One entry per CDR3 protein, called by TCRdb with MiXCR from the PCR reads. The table shows fewer than 850,000 distinct CDR3 sequences, with roughly 46% occurring only once. This TCR was sampled from a girl aged 5-17 years with multiple sclerosis. Sample: blood. The chain joins TRBV9 to TRBJ2-7; TRBD1 is a possible D gene (6 bases). The CDR3 protein is CASSVGWTDYEQYF. In DNA, the CDR3 is TGTGCCAGCAGCGTAGGATGGACAGATTACGAGCAGTACTTC.